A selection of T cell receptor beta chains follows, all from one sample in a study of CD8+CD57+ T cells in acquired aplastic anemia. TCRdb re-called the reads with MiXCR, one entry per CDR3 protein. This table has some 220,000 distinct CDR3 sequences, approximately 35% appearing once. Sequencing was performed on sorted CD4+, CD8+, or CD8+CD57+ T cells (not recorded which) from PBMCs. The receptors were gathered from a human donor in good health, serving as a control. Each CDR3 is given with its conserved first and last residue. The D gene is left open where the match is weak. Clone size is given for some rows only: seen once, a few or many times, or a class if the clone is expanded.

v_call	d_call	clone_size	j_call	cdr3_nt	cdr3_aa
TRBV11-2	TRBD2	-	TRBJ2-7	TGTGCCAGCAGCTTAGTCTCGGTCGGATTAGCGGGAGGGCGGGAGCAGTACTTC	CASSLVSVGLAGGREQYF
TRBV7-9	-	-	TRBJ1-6	TGTGCCAGCAGCAAGGCCGATTCACCCCTCCACTTT	CASSKADSPLHF
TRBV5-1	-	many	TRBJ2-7	TGCGCCAGCAGCTTGGCCTTTAACTACGAGCAGTACTTC	CASSLAFNYEQYF
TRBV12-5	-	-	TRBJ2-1	TGTGCTAGTGGTTTGGGCTACGGGGGAGAAGAGCAGTTCTTC	CASGLGYGGEEQFF
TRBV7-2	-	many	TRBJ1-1	TGTGCCAGCAGCTTATCTTACGACCTCCCTGAAGCTTTCTTT	CASSLSYDLPEAFF
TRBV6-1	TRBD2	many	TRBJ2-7	TGTGCCAGCAGCCATCCGGAGGTAGCGGGAGGATGCGAGCAGTACTTC	CASSHPEVAGGCEQYF
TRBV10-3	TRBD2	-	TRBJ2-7	TGTGCCATCAGTGAGTCGGGGGGGTACTACGAGCAGTACTTC	CAISESGGYYEQYF
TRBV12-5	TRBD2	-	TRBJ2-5	TGTGCTAGTGGTCCGGGGGCTACAACAAGCGGGAGGAACCAGTACTTC	CASGPGATTSGRNQYF
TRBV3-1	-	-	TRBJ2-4	TGTGCCAGCAGCCAAGCTTGGCTCGGATTAGCCAAAAACATTCAGTACTTC	CASSQAWLGLAKNIQYF
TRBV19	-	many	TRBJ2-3	TGTGCCAGCACAACTAGAGGGGGCACAGATACGCAGTATTTT	CASTTRGGTDTQYF
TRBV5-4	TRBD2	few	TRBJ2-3	TGTGCCAGCAGCTTGGGGACTAGCGGTGTCCAAGATACGCAGTATTTT	CASSLGTSGVQDTQYF
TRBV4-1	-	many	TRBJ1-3	TGCGCCAGCAGCCACCATGGGGACGGAAACACCATATATTTT	CASSHHGDGNTIYF
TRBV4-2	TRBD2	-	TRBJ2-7	TGTGCCAGCAGCCCTGGGCGGGGGGCCTACGAGCAGTACTTC	CASSPGRGAYEQYF
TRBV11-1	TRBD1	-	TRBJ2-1	TGTGCCAGCAGCTTAATTAGGGACAGGACCTACAATGAGCAGTTCTTC	CASSLIRDRTYNEQFF
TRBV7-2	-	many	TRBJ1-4	TGTGCCAGCAGCTCGGGACTATCTAATGAAAAACTGTTTTTT	CASSSGLSNEKLFF
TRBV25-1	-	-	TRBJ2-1	TGTGCCAGCAGTCCCGGCGACGGCCCCTACAATGAGCAGTTCTTC	CASSPGDGPYNEQFF
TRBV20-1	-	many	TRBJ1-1	TGCAGTGCTAGAGAATGGGGGCAGGGTACATTGTACCCTGAAGCTTTCTTT	CSAREWGQGTLYPEAFF
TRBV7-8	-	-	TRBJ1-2	TGTGCCAGCAGCTTAGGCCAGGGGAACACCTTC	CASSLGQGNTF
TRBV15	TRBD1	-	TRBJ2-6	TGTGCCACCAGCAGAGACACAACAGGGGGCCAAGGCGTCCTGACTTTC	CATSRDTTGGQGVLTF
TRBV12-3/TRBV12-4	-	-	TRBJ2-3	TGTGCCAGCAGTTCCGAAGAAGTCGCAGATACGCAGTATTTT	CASSSEEVADTQYF
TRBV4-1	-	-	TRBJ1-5	TGCGCCAGCAGCCAATCCGGACGGAATAGCAATCAGCCCCAGCATTTT	CASSQSGRNSNQPQHF
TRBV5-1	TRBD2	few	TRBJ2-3	TGCGCCAGCAGCCCCGGGACTAGCGGGGGCCGGAACACAGATACGCAGTATTTT	CASSPGTSGGRNTDTQYF
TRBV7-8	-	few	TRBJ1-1	TGTGCCAGCCATAAGGGGGGACTTGAAGCTTTCTTT	CASHKGGLEAFF
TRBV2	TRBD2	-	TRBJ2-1	TGTGCCAGTCGGTCAGTAGCGGGGAACTACAATGAGCAGTTCTTC	CASRSVAGNYNEQFF
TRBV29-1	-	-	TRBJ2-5	TGCAGCGTTGCCTATCCCCAGACAGGCCAAGAGACCCAGTACTTC	CSVAYPQTGQETQYF
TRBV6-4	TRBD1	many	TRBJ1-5	TGTGCCAGCAATCTGACAGGGGATCAGCCCCAGCATTTT	CASNLTGDQPQHF
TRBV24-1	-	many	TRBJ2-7	TGTGCCACCAGTGATCGCAGGGATGGCTACGAGCAGTACTTC	CATSDRRDGYEQYF
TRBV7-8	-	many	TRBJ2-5	TGTGCCAGCAGCTTAACCCCCCCAGGGCAGAGGAAGACCCAGTACTTC	CASSLTPPGQRKTQYF
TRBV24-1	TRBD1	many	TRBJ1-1	TGTGCCACCAGTGACCCTGACAGGGGTACCACTGAAGCTTTCTTT	CATSDPDRGTTEAFF
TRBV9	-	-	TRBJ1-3	TGTGCCACCAGCCCACGCGTACAGGGCCTATTCTCTGGAAACACCATATATTTT	CATSPRVQGLFSGNTIYF
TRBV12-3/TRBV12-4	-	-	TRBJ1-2	TGTGCCAGCAGTTTCGCCCGAATCGGGTATGGCTACACCTTC	CASSFARIGYGYTF
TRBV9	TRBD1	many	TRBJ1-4	TGTGCCAGCAGCTTGCAGGGACAGGGTGATGAAAAACTGTTTTTT	CASSLQGQGDEKLFF
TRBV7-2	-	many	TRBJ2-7	TGTGCCAGCAGCTTTGTAAGCTCCTACGAGCAGTACTTC	CASSFVSSYEQYF
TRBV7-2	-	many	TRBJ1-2	TGTGCCAGCAGCCCTGACAGTAATATTGGCTACACCTTC	CASSPDSNIGYTF
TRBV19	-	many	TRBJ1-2	TGTGCCAGTACCGGGATTCACTATGGCTACACCTTC	CASTGIHYGYTF
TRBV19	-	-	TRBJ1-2	TGTGCCAGTAGTATGCCTCTCTGGGATGGCTACACCTTC	CASSMPLWDGYTF
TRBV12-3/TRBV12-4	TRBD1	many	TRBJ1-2	TGTGCCAGCAGTTTTGGGGACAGCTATGGCTACACCTTC	CASSFGDSYGYTF
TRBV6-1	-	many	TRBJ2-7	TGTGCCAGCAGTCTGCTCGCGGGGTATTCCTACGAGCAGTACTTC	CASSLLAGYSYEQYF
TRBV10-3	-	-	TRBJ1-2	TGTGCCATCAGTGAAGGGGGGGGGCGCGCCTATGGCTACACCTTC	CAISEGGGRAYGYTF
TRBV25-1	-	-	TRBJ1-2	TGTGCCAGCAGTCCAGGCGGAGGCTACACCTTC	CASSPGGGYTF
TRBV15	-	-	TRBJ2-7	TGTGCCACCAGCAGAGGTACTCGTGGGGGGGCCTACAACGAGCAGTACTTC	CATSRGTRGGAYNEQYF
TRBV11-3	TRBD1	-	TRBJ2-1	TGTGCCAGCAGCTCCGGACAGGCGTACAATGAGCAGTTCTTC	CASSSGQAYNEQFF
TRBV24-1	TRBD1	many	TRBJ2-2	TGTGCCACCAGCCGACAGGGGTACACCGGGGAGCTGTTTTTT	CATSRQGYTGELFF
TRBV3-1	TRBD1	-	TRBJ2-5	TGTGCCAGCAGCCAAAGGACAGGGTACGGGGAGACCCAGTACTTC	CASSQRTGYGETQYF
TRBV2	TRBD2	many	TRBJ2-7	TGTGCCAGCAGTGATAGGGCGGGAGGGCCCGGGCGAGAGCAGTACTTC	CASSDRAGGPGREQYF
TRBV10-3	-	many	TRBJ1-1	TGTGCCATAAGGGAGAACGCTGAAGCTTTCTTT	CAIRENAEAFF
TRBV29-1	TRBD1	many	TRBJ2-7	TGCAGCGGGACCCCGGACAGGGAAATCTACGAGCAGTACTTC	CSGTPDREIYEQYF
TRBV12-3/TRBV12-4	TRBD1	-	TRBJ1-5	TGTGCCAGCAGCGAGGGACAGGAGAGGCCCCAGCATTTT	CASSEGQERPQHF
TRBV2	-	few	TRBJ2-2	TGTGCCAGCAGTGAAGCAGGGACCTACACCGGGGAGCTGTTTTTT	CASSEAGTYTGELFF
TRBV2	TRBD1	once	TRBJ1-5	TGTGCCAGCAGCGGGACAGGGAGCGGGGAGCCCCAGCATTTT	CASSGTGSGEPQHF
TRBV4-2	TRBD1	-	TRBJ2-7	TGTGCCAGCAGCCGAGGGGGACAGGGGGTAGACGAGCAGTACTTC	CASSRGGQGVDEQYF
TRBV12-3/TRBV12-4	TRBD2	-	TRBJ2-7	TGTGCCAGCAGTTTTACCCTAGCGGGAGAGCAGTACTTC	CASSFTLAGEQYF
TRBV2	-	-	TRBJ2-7	TGTGCCAGCCAGGGCATACAAGGGAGCGAGCAGTACTTC	CASQGIQGSEQYF
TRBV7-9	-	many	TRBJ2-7	TGTGCCAGCAGTCCGGGGGGCATATTCTCCTACGAGCAGTACTTC	CASSPGGIFSYEQYF
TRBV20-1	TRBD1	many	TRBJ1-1	TGCAGTGCTAGCTCCCCCAGGGGGCGAACTGAAGCTTTCTTT	CSASSPRGRTEAFF
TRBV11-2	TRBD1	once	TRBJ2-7	TGTGCCAGCAGCTTATTGGGGACAGGGGGCTCCAACGAGCAGTACTTC	CASSLLGTGGSNEQYF
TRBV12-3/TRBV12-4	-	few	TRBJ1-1	TGTGCCAGCAGCCCCAGCTCACAGGTCACTGAAGCTTTCTTT	CASSPSSQVTEAFF
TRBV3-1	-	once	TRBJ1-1	TGTGCCAGCAGCCGCCTTGGGATGAACACTGAAGCTTTCTTT	CASSRLGMNTEAFF